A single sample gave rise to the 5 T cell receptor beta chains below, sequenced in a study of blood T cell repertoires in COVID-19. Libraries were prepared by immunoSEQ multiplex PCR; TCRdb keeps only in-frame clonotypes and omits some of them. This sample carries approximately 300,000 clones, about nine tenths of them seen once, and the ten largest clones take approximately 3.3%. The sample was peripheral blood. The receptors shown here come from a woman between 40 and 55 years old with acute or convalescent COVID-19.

As DNA, the CDR3 is TGCGCCAGCAGTCAATTGTGGCAGGGGCCCCCTAGGCTTGTAGCTTTCTTT. Protein product: CASSQLWQGPPRLVAFF. The V and J genes are TRBV23-1 and TRBJ1-1, with D tentatively TRBD1 (6 bases). TRBV23-1 is identified as an open reading frame with a role that is uncertain. The CDR3 is 17 amino acids. V lost 1 base and J 10 bases, leaving 25 bases between the germline ends.

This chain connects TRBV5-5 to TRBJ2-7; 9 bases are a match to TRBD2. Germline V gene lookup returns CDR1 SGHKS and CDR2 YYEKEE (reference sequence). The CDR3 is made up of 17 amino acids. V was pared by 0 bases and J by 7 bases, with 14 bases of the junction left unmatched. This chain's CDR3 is CASSLASWRGGAGEQYV. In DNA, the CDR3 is TGTGCCAGCAGCTTGGCCTCCTGGCGCGGGGGGGCGGGAGAGCAGTACGTC.

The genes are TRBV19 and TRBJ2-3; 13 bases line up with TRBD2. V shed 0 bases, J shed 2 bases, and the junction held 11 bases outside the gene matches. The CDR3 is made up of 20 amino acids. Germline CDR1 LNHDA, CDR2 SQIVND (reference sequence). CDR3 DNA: TGTGCCAGTAGTATAGATCCCCCTGGACTAGCGGGGGCCATCACAGATACGCAGTATTTT. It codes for CASSIDPPGLAGAITDTQYF.

In DNA, the CDR3 is TGTGCCAGCTCACAAGGACTTAGCTCCTACAATGAGCAGTTCTTC. It encodes CASSQGLSSYNEQFF. This chain joins TRBV18 and TRBJ2-1; TRBD2 might be the D (5 bases). V was cut by 4 bases and J by 0 bases, with 10 bases left in between. The CDR3 is 15 amino acids. The germline V gene encodes CDR1 KGHSH and CDR2 LQKENI.

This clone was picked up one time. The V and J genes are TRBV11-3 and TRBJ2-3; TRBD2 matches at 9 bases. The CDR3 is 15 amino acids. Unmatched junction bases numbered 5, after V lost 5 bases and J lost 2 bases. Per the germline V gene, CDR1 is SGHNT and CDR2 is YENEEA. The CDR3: CASSRRTSDTDTQYF. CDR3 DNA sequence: TGTGCCAGCAGCCGCCGGACTAGCGACACAGATACGCAGTATTTT.